What follows describes a single T cell receptor beta chain. One entry per CDR3 protein, called by TCRdb with MiXCR from the 5' RACE reads. The data show some 45,000 distinct CDR3 sequences, 6% to 8.5% seen once. V lost 5 bases and J lost 5, with 21 bases in between. Germline loops: CDR1 SGHTA, CDR2 FQGNSA. CDR3 size: 16 residues. This sample is drawn from a study of early T cells in non-severe SARS-CoV-2 infection. At the level of the study: The chains were unpaired, and the sequenced material was bulk RNA from unsorted whole blood.

The sequencing sample was made of whole blood. V gene TRBV7-2 combines with J gene TRBJ1-1; D is ambiguous. The TCR originated in an adult who was a healthcare worker with PCR-confirmed SARS-CoV-2 infection or an uninfected control (not recorded which). The CDR3 reads CASSAPPEAAGTEAFF. The CDR3 coding sequence is TGTGCCAGCAGCGCCCCACCAGAGGCAGCGGGAACTGAAGCTTTCTTT.